This T cell receptor (beta chain) was observed in a study of immune evolution from preneoplasia to lung adenocarcinoma. V was shortened by 5 bases and J by 0 bases, with 9 bases between the two germline ends. Germline V gene lookup returns CDR1 SGHVS and CDR2 FNYEAQ. The CDR3 runs to 14 residues. Study-level points and caveats: T cell clonality was higher in KRAS-mutant than EGFR-mutant or wild-type nodules.

Data came from immunoSEQ multiplex PCR; TCRdb stores just in-frame clones and leaves some out. The table has approximately 5,000 clones, approximately 91% seen once. After pathologic assessment, macro-dissection selected premalignant or tumor cells for extraction. A remark on this clone: Its specificity is not known.

This chain uses TRBV7-6 with TRBJ2-3; D gene ambiguous. The sample comprised FFPE invasive lung adenocarcinoma tissue. The sequence derives from a person aged 45-60 years with lung adenocarcinoma. CDR3 DNA sequence: TGTGCCAGCAGCCCCGTAAGGAGCACAGATACGCAGTATTTT. Its protein product is CASSPVRSTDTQYF.